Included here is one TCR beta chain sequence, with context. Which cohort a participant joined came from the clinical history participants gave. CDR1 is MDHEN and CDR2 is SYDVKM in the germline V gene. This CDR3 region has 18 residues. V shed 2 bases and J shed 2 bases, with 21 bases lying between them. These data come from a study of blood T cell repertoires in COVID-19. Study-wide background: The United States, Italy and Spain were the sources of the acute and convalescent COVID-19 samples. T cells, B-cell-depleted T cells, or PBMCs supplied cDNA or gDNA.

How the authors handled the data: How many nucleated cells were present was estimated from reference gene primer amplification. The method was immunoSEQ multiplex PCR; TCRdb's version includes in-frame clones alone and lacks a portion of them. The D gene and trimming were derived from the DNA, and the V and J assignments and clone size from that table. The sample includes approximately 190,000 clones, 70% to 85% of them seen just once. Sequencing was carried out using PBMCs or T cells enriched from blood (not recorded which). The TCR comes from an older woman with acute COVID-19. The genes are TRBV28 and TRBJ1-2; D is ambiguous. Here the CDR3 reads CASSLSGVRTWGNYGYTF. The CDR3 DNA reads TGTGCCAGCAGTTTAAGCGGGGTTAGGACGTGGGGAAACTATGGCTACACCTTC.